This is a list of T cell receptor beta chains from one sample in a study of T cell responses to AZD1222 COVID-19 vaccine. Method: immunoSEQ multiplex PCR; TCRdb's copy keeps in-frame clones and lacks some. The table shows about 150,000 clones, with around 88% occurring only once. Sequenced material: peripheral blood, taken on day 0 of AZD1222 vaccination. Receptors were obtained from an adult in good health. Both conserved end residues are part of each CDR3. A D gene is named only where the DNA matches it firmly. The size field is filled for only some rows; it gives once, few, many or a size class.

v_gene,d_gene,abundance,j_gene,len,CDR3nt,CDR3aa
TRBV7-9,NA,once,TRBJ1-1,14,TGTGCCAGCAGCTTAGCACCGATGAACACTGAAGCTTTCTTT,CASSLAPMNTEAFF
TRBV19,NA,NA,TRBJ1-1,15,TGTGCCAGTATCTCCCTTCGTAAGGGGGGCACTGAAGCTTTCTTT,CASISLRKGGTEAFF
TRBV11-1,TRBD1,few,TRBJ2-7,14,TGTGCCAGCAGCCCGGGACAGTATAGCTACGAGCAGTACTTC,CASSPGQYSYEQYF
TRBV28,TRBD1,NA,TRBJ1-2,14,TGTGCCAGCAGAGGGACAGGGGGTAACTATGGCTACACCTTC,CASRGTGGNYGYTF
TRBV20-1,TRBD1,NA,TRBJ1-5,14,TGCAGTGCTAATGACAGGGGGGGAAGAGAGCCCCAGCATTTT,CSANDRGGREPQHF
TRBV20-1,NA,NA,TRBJ1-2,10,TGCAGTGCTCAGCATGGGGGCTACACCTTC,CSAQHGGYTF
TRBV6-5,TRBD2,NA,TRBJ2-5,15,TGTGCCAGCAGTTCCCCAGCGGGGCCCCAAGAGACCCAGTACTTC,CASSSPAGPQETQYF
TRBV21-1,NA,NA,TRBJ1-3,14,TGTGCCAGCAGCCCCCGGGGGGGTGGAAACACCATATATTTT,CASSPRGGGNTIYF
TRBV4-1,NA,NA,TRBJ2-3,13,TGCGCCAGCAGGACAACGGGGTCAGATACGCAGTATTTT,CASRTTGSDTQYF
TRBV2,TRBD1,NA,TRBJ2-7,15,TGTGCCAGCAGTGAACGACAGGGGGCTGCCTCCGAGCAGTACTTC,CASSERQGAASEQYF
TRBV6-6,TRBD1,NA,TRBJ1-2,14,TGTGCCAGCGGAAAAGGGACAGCTAACTATGGCTACACCTTC,CASGKGTANYGYTF
TRBV19,NA,NA,TRBJ2-5,14,TGTGCCAGTAGTGGAGGGGGCGCAGGGGAGACCCAGTACTTC,CASSGGGAGETQYF
TRBV29-1,TRBD1,NA,TRBJ1-2,13,TGCAGCGTTGAGGGAGGGACAGATTATGGCTACACCTTC,CSVEGGTDYGYTF
TRBV12-3/TRBV12-4,NA,few,TRBJ1-6,13,TGTGCCAGCGGGACCTGGGGAGGATCACCCCTCCACTTT,CASGTWGGSPLHF
TRBV5-6,NA,NA,TRBJ1-3,15,TGTGCCAGCAGCTTGGGTGCAGCCTTAGGTAACACCATATATTTT,CASSLGAALGNTIYF
TRBV7-3,NA,NA,TRBJ1-6,15,TGTGCCAGCAGCTCCCAGGGTTCTCATAATTCACCCCTCCACTTT,CASSSQGSHNSPLHF
TRBV11-2,NA,once,TRBJ1-1,13,TGTGCCAGCATCTTTCCCATGAACACTGAAGCTTTCTTT,CASIFPMNTEAFF
TRBV27,NA,NA,TRBJ2-1,14,TGTGCCAGCAGGAGCAGGAGCTCCTACAATGAGCAGTTCTTC,CASRSRSSYNEQFF
TRBV7-8,TRBD1,NA,TRBJ1-6,14,TGTGCCAGCAGCACGGACAGGGATGCCGGGCCCCTCCACTTT,CASSTDRDAGPLHF
TRBV5-1,NA,NA,TRBJ2-3,13,TGCGCCAGCACAGAGCGGGCCACAGATACGCAGTATTTT,CASTERATDTQYF
TRBV6-2/TRBV6-3,NA,NA,TRBJ1-5,13,TGTGCCAGCAGTTCAGGCCCCAATCAGCCCCAGCATTTT,CASSSGPNQPQHF
TRBV5-5,NA,once,TRBJ1-5,13,TGTGCCAGCAGCTTTAGGGTGAATCAGCCCCAGCATTTT,CASSFRVNQPQHF
TRBV7-3,NA,NA,TRBJ1-2,13,TGTGCCAGCAGCCCTTCGAGGGCATCCGGCTACACCTTC,CASSPSRASGYTF